This T cell receptor (beta chain) was identified in a study of Graves' ophthalmopathy and Graves' hyperthyroidism. The CDR3 totals 13 residues. Germline-derived CDR1 and CDR2 are LGHDT and YNNKEL (reference sequence). With 1 base removed from V and 7 bases from J, the gap between germline ends came to 10 bases. Transcripts of RNA were the source for amplifying TCR beta CDR3 regions. An initial RT-PCR round employing HTBI primers preceded a second-round multiplex PCR. TCRdb re-called the multiplex PCR reads with MiXCR, one entry per CDR3 protein. Of some 360,000 distinct CDR3 sequences listed, roughly 15% are singletons. This clonotype was counted a single time.

This clonotype was obtained from an adult woman with stable Graves' hyperthyroidism. This sequence joins TRBV3-1 and TRBJ1-2; maybe TRBD1 (5 bases). Sequenced input: peripheral blood. The CDR3, as DNA: TGTGCCAGCAGCCAAGTTGGGACCCCTGGCTACACCTTC. Its protein is CASSQVGTPGYTF.